The rows below give T cell receptor beta chains drawn from one sample of a study of T-cell reconstitution after alpha-beta-depleted transplantation in children. TCRdb analysed the PCR reads with MiXCR anew, one entry per CDR3 protein. The table shows 150,000 to 250,000 distinct CDR3 sequences, with approximately 14% occurring only once. The source was PBMCs from the stem cell graft donor, collected from the stem cell graft. Every receptor here comes from a human donor who donated a stem cell graft to a child with acute lymphoblastic leukemia. CDR3s include the opening cysteine and the closing phenylalanine or tryptophan. The D gene is left open where the match is weak. Size tells how often a clone was seen (once, few, many) or the class of an expanded clone, and some rows leave it out.

V	size	D	J	DNA	CDR3
TRBV5-1	few	TRBD1	TRBJ1-4	TGCGCCAGCAGCCTGGGACAGATGAATGAAAAACTGTTTTTT	CASSLGQMNEKLFF
TRBV7-8	many	TRBD2	TRBJ2-1	TGTGCCAGCAGCTTATTAGCGGGAATTAGCAATGAGCAGTTCTTC	CASSLLAGISNEQFF
TRBV5-1	many	.	TRBJ1-2	TGCGCCAGCAGCCGCGACAGAAGATATGGCTACACCTTC	CASSRDRRYGYTF
TRBV7-9	many	.	TRBJ2-7	TGTGCCAGCAGCTTAGGGCAGGGAAGGGTCTACGAGCAGTACTTC	CASSLGQGRVYEQYF
TRBV12-3/TRBV12-4	many	.	TRBJ2-5	TGTGCCAGCAGTCACACGGGGAAGACCCAGTACTTC	CASSHTGKTQYF
TRBV12-3/TRBV12-4	many	.	TRBJ2-3	TGTGCCAGCAGCTTAGTGGCAGATACGCAGTATTTT	CASSLVADTQYF
TRBV27	many	TRBD1	TRBJ1-2	TGTGCCAGCAGGCACAGGGGCTCTAACTATGGCTACACCTTC	CASRHRGSNYGYTF
TRBV20-1	many	.	TRBJ1-2	TGCAGTGCTAGGGGGACCTATGGCTACACCTTC	CSARGTYGYTF
TRBV7-2	.	.	TRBJ1-2	TGTGCCAGCAGCTTTCGTGGGGGCGGCTATGGCTACACCTTC	CASSFRGGGYGYTF
TRBV7-9	many	TRBD2	TRBJ2-4	TGTGCCAGCAGCTCGGGCCCGGGAGGCATTCAGTACTTC	CASSSGPGGIQYF
TRBV4-1	few	.	TRBJ2-5	TGCGCCAGCAGCCGAACCCTTAGGGGGCAAGAGACCCAGTACTTC	CASSRTLRGQETQYF
TRBV20-1	.	.	TRBJ2-5	TGCAGTGCTAGAGCCGTGGTATTGGAGACCCAGTACTTC	CSARAVVLETQYF
TRBV20-1	many	.	TRBJ1-5	TGCAGTGCTAGGACCGGCAATCAGCCCCAGCATTTT	CSARTGNQPQHF
TRBV5-4	many	TRBD1	TRBJ1-6	TGTGCCGCAGGGGGGGAGACGAATAATTCACCCCTCCACTTT	CAAGGETNNSPLHF
TRBV20-1	few	TRBD2	TRBJ2-7	TGCAGTGCTAGAGATCCTAAATCTAGCGGTTGGACTTACGAGCAGTACTTC	CSARDPKSSGWTYEQYF
TRBV29-1	many	TRBD2	TRBJ2-2	TGCAGCGCCGAACTAGCGGGAGACGCCGGGGAGCTGTTTTTT	CSAELAGDAGELFF
TRBV20-1	many	.	TRBJ2-3	TGCAGTGCTAACCTACTTTTCCCGACGACAGGCACAGATACGCAGTATTTT	CSANLLFPTTGTDTQYF
TRBV10-3	many	.	TRBJ2-7	TGTGCCATCGGAGACAGGGAGGGCGAGCAGTACTTC	CAIGDREGEQYF
TRBV20-1	.	.	TRBJ1-1	TGCAGTGCTCCCCTTTACAGGGAAGGGATCACTGAAGCTTTCTTT	CSAPLYREGITEAFF
TRBV24-1	many	.	TRBJ2-2	TGTGCCACCAGTGCCGCGGACAGAAACACCGGGGAGCTGTTTTTT	CATSAADRNTGELFF
TRBV7-9	many	TRBD1	TRBJ1-4	TGTGCCAGCAGCCTCTACCAGGGGGCGGCTAATGAAAAACTGTTTTTT	CASSLYQGAANEKLFF
TRBV7-8	many	TRBD2	TRBJ2-5	TGTGCCAGCAGCGCCGGGACTAGCGGGACCTACCGGGGTGAGACCCAGTACTTC	CASSAGTSGTYRGETQYF
TRBV7-8	many	TRBD1	TRBJ2-7	TGTGCCAGCAGCTTATTCCGGGACAGGCCCTACGAGCAGTACTTC	CASSLFRDRPYEQYF
TRBV12-3/TRBV12-4	.	TRBD2	TRBJ2-5	TGTGCCAGCAGTTTAGGGCGGCTAGCGGGAGGCCCAGAGACCCAGTACTTC	CASSLGRLAGGPETQYF
TRBV6-1	few	.	TRBJ1-1	TGTGCCAGCAGTGTAACAGGGCCGAACACTGAAGCTTTCTTT	CASSVTGPNTEAFF
TRBV29-1	many	.	TRBJ2-5	TGCAGCGTTGAAGATCTAAGGCGGACAGCGGGGACCCAGTACTTC	CSVEDLRRTAGTQYF
TRBV5-1	.	.	TRBJ1-3	TGCGCCAGCAGCTGGCATGGGACGATAAGCCACACTGGAAACACCATATATTTT	CASSWHGTISHTGNTIYF
TRBV5-1	many	.	TRBJ2-1	TGCGCCAGCAGCTTGGTACTAAACGACGAGCAGTTCTTC	CASSLVLNDEQFF